This paragraph reports one TCR beta chain. Its antigen is not known. This sample is drawn from a study of T cell responses to AZD1222 COVID-19 vaccine. Produced via immunoSEQ multiplex PCR; TCRdb's table is partial and in-frame only. The sample lists 150,000 to 200,000 clones; roughly 92% were seen once. The study's findings and limits: It should be noted that donors were predominantly white British and more often female, and clonal diversity was possibly underestimated.

Germline V gives CDR1 ENHRY, CDR2 SYGVKD. V was pared by 6 bases and J by 5 bases, with 13 bases between. The length of the CDR3 is 13 residues. Source: peripheral blood, taken on day 0 of AZD1222 vaccination. V gene TRBV10-3 combines with J gene TRBJ1-1; possibly TRBD1 for D (6 bases). This sequence originates from an adult in good health. CDR3 region: CAIRGAAGTEAFF. DNA of the CDR3: TGTGCCATCAGGGGGGCCGCGGGTACTGAAGCTTTCTTT.